The T cell receptor (beta chain) described here comes from a study of blood T cell repertoires in COVID-19. As for the study in general: COVID-19 samples collected from the United States, Italy and Spain covered acute and convalescent phases. The cDNA or gDNA used as material had been derived from T cells, B-cell-depleted T cells, or PBMCs.

Per the original data handling: Amplification with reference gene primers provided the estimates of nucleated cell counts. Some clones are missing from TCRdb's copy, which holds only in-frame ones; the method was immunoSEQ multiplex PCR. Clone size and the V and J calls come from that table; the DNA yielded D and trimming. The sample comprises 200,000 or so clones, about 79% of which are singletons, and approximately 1.3% rests with the top ten. CDR1 SGHAT and CDR2 FQNNGV come from the germline V gene. V lost 2 bases to trimming and J lost 2 bases, with 11 bases between them. The CDR3 has 15 residues.

The genes are TRBV11-2 and TRBJ2-3; TRBD1 is a possible D gene (6 bases). The sequence was obtained from a middle-aged woman with acute COVID-19. The sample taken for sequencing was PBMCs or T cells enriched from blood (not recorded which). The CDR3 sequence is CASSLRGTTTDTQYF. CDR3 nucleotide sequence: TGTGCCAGCAGCTTAAGGGGGACAACCACAGATACGCAGTATTTT. The full variable domain, rest sourced from reference TRBV11-2 and TRBJ2-3, is EAGVAQSPRYKIIEKRQSVAFWCNPISGHATLYWYQQILGQGPKLLIQFQNNGVVDDSQLPKDRFSAERLKGVDSTLKIQPAKLEDSAVYLCASSLRGTTTDTQYFGPGTRLTVL.